The sequence of this T cell receptor beta chain was determined in a study of T cells after yellow fever vaccination. Study-wide context: Each low-cell-number fraction was prepared by means of SMART-Seq v4 Ultra Low Input. Study findings and constraints: Weaker overall was a secondary response that nonetheless peaked faster, on day 5 versus 15. Contamination of FACS-sorted repertoires by abundant clonotypes from the bulk population could occur.

Ten or more counts support this clonotype. Its antigen remains unknown. TCR cDNA, made by 5'RACE template switching, carried an added universal primer site and UMIs. TCRdb redid the calling of the 5' RACE reads with MiXCR, one entry per CDR3 protein. The table records 300,000 to 400,000 distinct CDR3 sequences, 8% to 10% of them present only once. The sequencing used PBMCs, collected on the day of the first yellow fever vaccination. The receptor was derived from a man younger than 30 who received the YFV17D yellow fever vaccine.

CDR3 in amino acids: CASSPTGYVAGELFF. In nucleotides, the CDR3 is TGCGCCAGCAGCCCGACAGGGTATGTCGCCGGGGAGCTGTTTTTT. The rearrangement joins TRBV5-1 to TRBJ2-2, with 7 nucleotides matching TRBD1. The ends lost 4 bases at V and 6 bases at J; junction bases unmatched: 9. Germline V CDR1 and CDR2: SGHRS, YFSETQ. CDR3 length: 15 amino acids.